Listed below are T cell receptor beta chains from one sample, sequenced in a study of regulatory T cells in long-lasting Graves disease. TCRdb analysed the multiplex PCR reads with MiXCR anew, one entry per CDR3 protein. The sample records about 430,000 distinct CDR3 sequences, 15% being singletons. The sample also formed part of further work on T cells in Graves' hyperthyroidism and ophthalmopathy.

This sample comprised peripheral blood mononuclear cells (PBMCs), obtained at new diagnosis, from a patient treated with antithyroid drugs. The receptor source for this set is a woman between 35 and 50 years old with Graves disease. Each CDR3 is given with its conserved first and last residue. A D gene is named only where the DNA matches it firmly. Size is stated for part of the rows, as once, few or many counts, or as a class when the clone is expanded.

NA,many,TRBJ2-3,TRBV6-2/TRBV6-3,TGTGCCAGCAGCCCCCGGGACCGAACGACTGGCGGGGGCACAGATACGCAGTATTTT,CASSPRDRTTGGGTDTQYF
NA,NA,TRBJ1-2,TRBV19,TGTGCCAGTATAGCGCCTCCTGGAACCTTC,CASIAPPGTF
TRBD1,NA,TRBJ2-3,TRBV30,TGTGCCTGGAGCGGACAGGGTATCACAGATACGCAGTATTTT,CAWSGQGITDTQYF
NA,many,TRBJ2-5,TRBV6-1,TGTGCCAGCAGTGTGGGGGGACCGCGACAAGAGACCCAGTACTTC,CASSVGGPRQETQYF
NA,few,TRBJ2-6,TRBV19,TGTGCCAGTAGGGAACTTGGGGATGACAGGAACGCTGGGGCCAACGTCCTGACTTTC,CASRELGDDRNAGANVLTF
NA,many,TRBJ1-5,TRBV6-6,TGTGCCAGCAGTTACTCGGTAGGGTTCAATCAGCCCCAGCATTTT,CASSYSVGFNQPQHF
NA,few,TRBJ2-3,TRBV29-1,TGCAGCGCCCCCGCGGGCGGAAGAGATACGCAGTATTTT,CSAPAGGRDTQYF
NA,once,TRBJ1-3,TRBV11-2,TGTGCCAGCAGCTTAGATTTGTTTGGATACACCATATATTTT,CASSLDLFGYTIYF
NA,NA,TRBJ2-7,TRBV5-1,TGCGCCAGCAGCTCGACAGGGGAGGGGCACGAGCAGTACTTC,CASSSTGEGHEQYF
NA,many,TRBJ2-7,TRBV28,TGTGCCAGCAGCCTCAGTTGGTCAAGGTCCTACGAGCAGTACTTC,CASSLSWSRSYEQYF
NA,many,TRBJ1-6,TRBV7-9,TGTGCCAGCAGCTTACGACGGAGGGAAAATTCACCCCTCCACTTT,CASSLRRRENSPLHF
TRBD1,many,TRBJ2-7,TRBV6-2/TRBV6-3,TGTGCCAGCAGTTTCCGGGACAGGGGCTCGGAGAGAACCTACGAGCAGTACTTC,CASSFRDRGSERTYEQYF
NA,many,TRBJ1-1,TRBV27,TGTGCCAGCAGTTGGGCAGACAACACTGAAGCTTTCTTT,CASSWADNTEAFF